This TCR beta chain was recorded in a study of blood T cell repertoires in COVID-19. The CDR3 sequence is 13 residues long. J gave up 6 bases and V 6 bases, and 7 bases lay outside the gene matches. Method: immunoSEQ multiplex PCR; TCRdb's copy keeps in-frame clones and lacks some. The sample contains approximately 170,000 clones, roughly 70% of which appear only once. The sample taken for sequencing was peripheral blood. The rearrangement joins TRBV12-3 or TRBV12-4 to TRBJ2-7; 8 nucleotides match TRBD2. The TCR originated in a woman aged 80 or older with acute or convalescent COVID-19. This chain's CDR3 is CASSSRGGAEQYF. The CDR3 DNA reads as TGTGCCAGCAGCTCCCGGGGGGGGGCCGAGCAGTACTTC.